The clone carrying this TCR beta chain has more than one count but fewer than ten. RNA transcripts were the template for amplifying TCR beta CDR3 regions. First-round RT-PCR of the TCR CDR3 relied on the HTBI primer set. In TCRdb, the multiplex PCR reads were re-called with MiXCR into one record per CDR3 protein. Here the sample spans about 420,000 distinct CDR3 sequences, 15% to 18% being singletons. This entry is derived from a study of T cells in Graves' hyperthyroidism and ophthalmopathy. Trimming pared 3 bases from V and 3 bases from J, leaving 19 bases between. The CDR3 spans 16 residues. CDR1 is SGDLS, CDR2 YYNGEE, per germline. If no ophthalmopathy progression occurred within 18 months, Graves' hyperthyroidism was stable. Diagnoses were established using clinical symptoms, serum thyroxine and TRAb, thyroid ultrasound and orbital computed tomography.

The sample comprised blood. V is TRBV9 and J is TRBJ2-7, with D possibly being TRBD2 (6 bases). This sequence originates from a woman younger than 30 with Graves' hyperthyroidism. Written as DNA, the CDR3 is TGTGCCAGCAGCGCCGGAGGGAGGACATACGTCTACGAGCAGTACTTC. Protein product: CASSAGGRTYVYEQYF.